The 9 T cell receptor beta chains reported below all come from one sample, sequenced in a study of T cell responses to AZD1222 COVID-19 vaccine (dated by TCRdb to the early 2020s). Explained via the paper, the time point label denotes: baseline before first vaccination. Library generation was performed with the immunoSEQ multiplex PCR assay. Here the immuneACCESS table is served through TCRdb, limited to in-frame sequences with V and J called. Missing clones are a known gap in these copies; in checked studies unresolved V genes cover under half, and the rest lacks a known reason. This sample gives roughly 100,000 clones in total; roughly 86% of them show up just once. The ten largest clonotypes hold around 5% of the sample. The specimen comprised peripheral blood, sampled on day 0 of AZD1222 vaccination. The receptors were sampled from an adult in good health.

The chain carries TRBV6-5 and TRBJ2-3; 8 bases match TRBD1. Looked up from germline, CDR1 is MNHEY and CDR2 is SVGAGI. Trimming cost V 6 bases and J 6 bases; bases outside gene matches: 8. The CDR3 is made up of 14 amino acids. CDR3 bases: TGTGCCAGCAGCTTGGACAGGGTTCGCGATACGCAGTATTTT. Its protein is CASSLDRVRDTQYF.

V and J are TRBV9 and TRBJ1-2, with D possibly being TRBD1 (5 bases). The CDR3 is 13 amino acids. V was trimmed by 2 bases and J by 4 bases, leaving 9 bases between them. Germline V gene lookup returns CDR1 SGDLS and CDR2 YYNGEE. CDR3 residues: CASSVQGSYGYTF. The CDR3 coding sequence is TGTGCCAGCAGCGTCCAGGGAAGCTATGGCTACACCTTC.

The chain is built from TRBV27 and TRBJ1-1; D is undetermined. The CDR3 spans 14 residues. Trimming removed 3 bases from V and 0 bases from J, with 8 bases in between. Per germline, CDR1 MNHEY and CDR2 SMNVEV (reference sequence). CDR3 nucleotide sequence: TGTGCCAGCAGTTTGGCGGGCTTGAACACTGAAGCTTTCTTT. This codes for CASSLAGLNTEAFF.

V usage is TRBV27 and J usage is TRBJ1-4; D unresolved. The germline CDR1 and CDR2 sequences are MNHEY and SMNVEV (reference sequence). Trimming removed 4 bases from V and 8 bases from J, with 8 bases in between. The CDR3 covers 12 residues. Here the CDR3 reads CASSSTREKLFF. The CDR3 DNA sequence: TGTGCCAGCAGTTCCACTAGAGAAAAACTGTTTTTT.

The V and J genes are TRBV28 and TRBJ1-1, with TRBD1 matching over 12 bases. The length of the CDR3 is 15 residues. Germline V lookup: CDR1 MDHEN, CDR2 SYDVKM. V was clipped by 5 bases and J by 4 bases; unmatched bases: 5. The CDR3 DNA follows: TGTGCCAGCAGTCACCCGGGACAGGGGGCCACTGAAGCTTTCTTT. This translates into CASSHPGQGATEAFF.

The chain links TRBV20-1 to TRBJ1-5; D not certain. The CDR3 spans 14 residues. V lost 3 bases and J 1 base, leaving 10 bases between the germline ends. Germline CDR1 DFQATT, CDR2 SNEGSKA (reference sequence). The CDR3 DNA is TGCAGTGCTAGTCCGCATGCCAGCAATCAGCCCCAGCATTTT. It codes for CSASPHASNQPQHF.

The rearrangement uses TRBV15 and TRBJ1-5; no firm D call. From germline, CDR1 is LNHNV and CDR2 YYDKDF (reference sequence). The CDR3 is made up of 12 amino acids. V gave up 9 bases and J gave up 4 bases, with 10 bases separating them. This chain's CDR3 is CATSRWNQPQHF. In nucleotides, the CDR3 is TGTGCCACGAGCCGCTGGAATCAGCCCCAGCATTTT. Drawing the rest from reference TRBV15 and TRBJ1-5, the complete variable domain is DAMVIQNPRYQVTQFGKPVTLSCSQTLNHNVMYWYQQKSSQAPKLLFHYYDKDFNNEADTPDNFQSRRPNTSFCFLDIRSPGLGDTAMYLCATSRWNQPQHFGDGTRLSIL.

This chain uses TRBV5-6 with TRBJ1-2; TRBD1 agrees at 10 bases. V lost 6 bases and J lost 6; bases outside the gene matches: 8. The CDR3 has 14 amino acids. The V gene's germline CDR1 is SGHDT and CDR2 YYEEEE. For the CDR3, the DNA is TGTGCCAGCACCCGGGACAGGGGCATAGATGGCTACACCTTC. This encodes CASTRDRGIDGYTF.

This clone was counted once. The chain joins TRBV28 to TRBJ2-7, with 9 bases identical to TRBD1. V shed 6 bases and J 2 bases; nucleotides not matched to a gene: 8. CDR1 MDHEN and CDR2 SYDVKM come from the germline V gene. The CDR3 is 15 amino acids. CDR3 DNA sequence: TGTGCCAGCAGAAATCGGGACAGGGTTACCTACGAGCAGTACTTC. It is translated as CASRNRDRVTYEQYF.